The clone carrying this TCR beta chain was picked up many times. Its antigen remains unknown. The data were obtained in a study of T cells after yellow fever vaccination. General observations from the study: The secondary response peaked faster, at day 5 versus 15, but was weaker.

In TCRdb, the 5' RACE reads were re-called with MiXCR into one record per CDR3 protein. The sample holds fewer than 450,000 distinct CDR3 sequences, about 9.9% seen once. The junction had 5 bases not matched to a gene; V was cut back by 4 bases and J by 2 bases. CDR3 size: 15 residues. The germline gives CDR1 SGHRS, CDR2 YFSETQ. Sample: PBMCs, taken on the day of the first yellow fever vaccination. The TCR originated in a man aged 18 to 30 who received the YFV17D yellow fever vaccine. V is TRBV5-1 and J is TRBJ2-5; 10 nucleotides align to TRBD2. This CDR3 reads CASSASGGKQETQYF. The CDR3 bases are TGCGCCAGCAGCGCTAGCGGGGGAAAACAAGAGACCCAGTACTTC.